This T cell receptor (beta chain) was identified during a study of blood T cell repertoires in COVID-19. Whole-study context: Researchers got acute and convalescent COVID-19 samples from the United States, Italy and Spain. T cells, B-cell-depleted T cells, or PBMCs provided the cDNA or gDNA that served as material.

In the authors' workflow: From reference gene primer amplification, estimates of nucleated cell counts were derived. Only in-frame clones appear in the TCRdb table, and some are missing; sequencing was by immunoSEQ multiplex PCR. The V and J calls and clone size were taken over from that table, and D and trimming were inferred from the DNA. The sample has roughly 170,000 clones, more than 85% seen once. The V gene end was trimmed by 3 bases and the J gene end by 2 bases; junction bases not matched to a gene: 0. The germline CDR1 and CDR2 sequences are MDHEN and SYDVKM. The CDR3 consists of 14 residues.

The chain links TRBV28 to TRBJ2-1, with TRBD1 identical over 8 bases. The receptor was derived from a man aged 35 to 55 with active or convalescent COVID-19. The sample was peripheral blood. CDR3 protein: CASSLGQAYNEQFF. In nucleotides, the CDR3 is TGTGCCAGCAGTTTGGGACAGGCCTACAATGAGCAGTTCTTC. Supplemented by reference TRBV28 and TRBJ2-1, the full variable domain reads DVKVTQSSRYLVKRTGEKVFLECVQDMDHENMFWYRQDPGLGLRLIYFSYDVKMKEKGDIPEGYSVSREKKERFSLILESASTNQTSMYLCASSLGQAYNEQFFGPGTRLTVL.